This T cell receptor beta chain was recorded in a study of blood T cell repertoires in COVID-19 (dated by TCRdb to the early 2020s). Turning to the overall study: Collaborator samples came from the United States, Italy and Spain and covered acute and convalescent phases of COVID-19. The material from the prospective study consisted of cDNA or gDNA derived from T cells, B-cell-depleted T cells, or PBMCs. Deeply sampled blood TCRbeta repertoires from subjects exposed to, actively infected with, or recovered from COVID-19 were included in the dataset. The repertoires were released in a freely available public database meant as a resource for research on the immune response to SARS-CoV-2. Samples came from the ongoing ImmuneRACE study (first 160 participants) plus 1,254 subjects from 6 global collaborators. Sample metadata almost always included a de-identified subject ID, COVID-19 status, age in years and sex. HLA class I and class II types, where available, came from metadata supplied by the sample provider rather than from assay-based typing.

From its cysteine to its phenylalanine, the CDR3 spans 16 amino acids. Of the read, only the CDR3 DNA is kept; its 48 bases are in frame from base 1. V and J are truncated by 7 bases and 2 bases respectively, leaving an intervening sequence of 17 bases. CDR1 and CDR2 were assigned from the germline V gene (reference sequence) as LNHDA and SQIVND. TCRbeta CDR3 regions were amplified from genomic DNA by means of the immunoSEQ Assay, a bias-controlled multiplex PCR. Per the authors' processing: The number of nucleated cells in each sample was estimated by amplification of reference gene primers within the assay. To quantify the absolute abundance of each unique TCRbeta CDR3 rearrangement, sequence reads were collapsed and filtered. For each sample, productive Simpson clonality was calculated as the square root of Simpson's diversity index over productive rearrangements. TCRdb retrieved this table from immuneACCESS and kept in-frame rearrangements only. Not all clones are present; in checked studies, unresolved V genes account for under half, and no reason is known for the remainder. Clonal size and the V and J genes are those of that table, whereas D and trimming came from the DNA. The sample table shows about 100,000 clones, and approximately 80% are seen once. The top ten hold about 5% of the sample.

With regard to this clone: It has no known antigen specificity. No qualities accompany the bases; no much larger clone lies one base away.

Beyond this particular receptor, the publication reports: The amount of clinical and demographic metadata varied by source and participant and was provided uncurated.

Each collaborating institution followed its own protocols to collect whole blood in K2EDTA tubes. For TCRbeta analysis, collaborator samples were shipped as frozen whole blood, as isolated PBMCs, or as DNA extracted from either sample type. The rearrangement combines TRBV19 with TRBJ2-2; a weak D assignment points to TRBD1 (6 bases agree). Sequenced sample: peripheral blood. This clonotype was sampled from a man between 60 and 70 years old with acute or convalescent COVID-19. The CDR3 in this case is CASTTFRTVNTGELFF. The DNA is as follows: TGTGCCAGTACCACCTTTCGGACAGTCAACACCGGGGAGCTGTTTTTT.